The sequence of this T cell receptor beta chain was determined in a study of blood T cell repertoires in COVID-19 (dated by TCRdb to the early 2020s). Regarding the complete study: Samples from collaborators originated in the United States, Italy and Spain and spanned both the acute and convalescent phases of COVID-19. The material from the prospective study consisted of cDNA or gDNA derived from T cells, B-cell-depleted T cells, or PBMCs. Samples came from the ongoing ImmuneRACE study (first 160 participants) plus 1,254 subjects from 6 global collaborators. A freely available public database, intended as a resource for researchers studying the immune response to SARS-CoV-2, is where the repertoires were released. Subjects who had been exposed to COVID-19, were actively infected with it, or had recovered from it provided the deeply sampled blood TCRbeta repertoires that made up the dataset. The sample metadata nearly always contained a de-identified subject ID, COVID-19 status, age in years and sex. Where available, HLA class I and class II types were obtained from metadata supplied by the sample provider rather than from assay-based typing. Study-wide conclusions, independent of this receptor: The quantity of clinical and demographic metadata differed by source and by participant and was supplied without curation.

Participants in the prospective study were enrolled through a virtual design, were aged about 18 to 100 years, and lived in 24 United States geographic areas. To assign participants to cohorts, the prospective study relied on clinical history that participants themselves reported in a screening survey and a study questionnaire. ImmuneRACE Cohort 3 recovered participants were defined by two consecutive negative NP/OP PCR tests, healthcare professional clearance, or symptom resolution. In the prospective study, mobile phlebotomists collected whole blood, serum and a nasopharyngeal or oropharyngeal swab from each participant. Prospective study participants could optionally give additional blood draws and questionnaires over an approximately two-month period. Before DNA extraction, prospective study blood samples were shipped either frozen or at room temperature. The sample holds a few counts of this clone. No antigen is known for it. No qualities accompany the bases; no much larger clone lies one base away.

The immunoSEQ Assay, a bias-controlled multiplex PCR, was used to amplify TCRbeta CDR3 regions from genomic DNA. Concerning the study's data processing: The number of nucleated cells in each sample was estimated by amplification of reference gene primers within the assay. To quantify the absolute abundance of each unique TCRbeta CDR3 rearrangement, sequence reads were collapsed and filtered. For each sample, productive Simpson clonality was calculated by taking the square root of Simpson's diversity index across productive rearrangements. The table was pulled from immuneACCESS by TCRdb, which kept in-frame rearrangements only. Such tables lose some clones; where checked, under half of the loss comes from unresolved V genes, and the rest has no known cause. For V, J and clone size, that table is used; D and trimming come from the DNA. The sample profile shows a few hundred thousand clones; under 95% of them were found once. The top ten hold around 18% of the sample.

Inclusive of the bounding cysteine and phenylalanine, the CDR3 is 16 residues long. The retained sequence is limited to the CDR3, 48 bases, with the frame set at the first base. V and J are truncated by 4 bases and 3 bases respectively, leaving an intervening sequence of 19 bases. Via the germline V gene, CDR1 is SGHVS and CDR2 FQNEAQ. This chain is built from TRBV7-8 and TRBJ2-7; TRBD1 is a possible D gene, resting on 6 matching bases. The specimen sequenced was PBMCs or T cells enriched from blood (not recorded which). The receptor comes from a woman aged 25 to 39 who had recovered from COVID-19. CDR3 protein: CASSSRFVGADYEQYF. In nucleotides, the sequence is TGTGCCAGCAGCTCCCGATTTGTGGGGGCGGACTACGAGCAGTACTTC.